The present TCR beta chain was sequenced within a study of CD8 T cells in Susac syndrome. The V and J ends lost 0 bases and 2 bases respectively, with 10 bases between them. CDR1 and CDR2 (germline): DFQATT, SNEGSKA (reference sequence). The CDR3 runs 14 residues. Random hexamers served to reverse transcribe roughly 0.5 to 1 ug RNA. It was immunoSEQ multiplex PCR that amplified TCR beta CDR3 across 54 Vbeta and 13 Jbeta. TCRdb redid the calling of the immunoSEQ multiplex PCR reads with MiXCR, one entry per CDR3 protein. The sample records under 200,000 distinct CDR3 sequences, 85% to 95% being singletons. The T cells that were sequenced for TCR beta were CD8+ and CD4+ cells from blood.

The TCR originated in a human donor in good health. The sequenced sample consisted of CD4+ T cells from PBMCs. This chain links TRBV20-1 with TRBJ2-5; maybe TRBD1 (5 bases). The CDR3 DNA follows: TGCAGTGCTAGAGATTTGGCAGGGCAAGAGACCCAGTACTTC. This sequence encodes CSARDLAGQETQYF.